The source of this T cell receptor beta chain is a study of blood T cell repertoires in COVID-19. Study context: Sample material is recorded as cDNA or gDNA derived from T cells, B-cell-depleted T cells, or PBMCs.

This clone appeared a few times. Participant age was roughly 18 to 100 years, and participants resided in about two dozen US areas. Donors in Cohort 3 who had recovered were those with two negative PCRs, healthcare professional clearance, or resolution of their symptoms. Unmatched junction bases numbered 6, after V lost 6 bases and J lost 2 bases. CDR1 and CDR2 (germline): LGHDT, YNNKEL (reference sequence). This CDR3 contains 14 residues. As originally analysed: Nucleated cell number was recorded as an estimate derived from reference gene primer amplification. Libraries were prepared by immunoSEQ multiplex PCR; TCRdb keeps only in-frame clonotypes and omits some of them. V, J and clone size were drawn from that table, and D and trimming were deduced from the DNA. This table has fewer than 350,000 clones, 85% appearing once.

The rearrangement uses TRBV3-1 (or the pseudogene TRBV3-2) and TRBJ2-7, with TRBD1 identical over 8 bases. This receptor was obtained from a woman aged 45-60 years who had recovered from COVID-19. The specimen sequenced was PBMCs or T cells enriched from blood (not recorded which). CDR3 nucleotides: TGTGCCAGCAGTCCGGGACAGGTGGCCTACGAGCAGTACTTC. This translates into CASSPGQVAYEQYF.